Here is one TCR beta chain with its context. Its antigen remains unknown. TCRdb keeps only in-frame clones here, not all; method: immunoSEQ multiplex PCR. The table includes more than 130,000 clones, 70% to 90% detected once. This record belongs to a study of cytomegalovirus exposure and HLA in healthy donors. Study in general: The approximately 120 validation repertoires matched the 666 first-cohort repertoires in platform, a later analysis reported.

General study findings and limits: Through in vitro validation, three CMV-associated chains were shown to be specific for CMV antigens. Reports showed the classifier diagnosing cytomegalovirus status with high specificity and sensitivity. There were under 200 TCR beta chains listed as cytomegalovirus-associated.

The sequence derives from a woman aged 18-29 years in good health and CMV-seropositive. The sample consisted of PBMCs.

As DNA, the CDR3 is TGTGCCAGCAGGGAGGCTAATGAAAAACTGTTTTTT. This translates into CASREANEKLFF. The chain employs TRBV27 and TRBJ1-4; no reliable D call. CDR3 size: 12 residues. In germline, CDR1 is MNHEY, CDR2 SMNVEV (reference sequence). Trimming stripped 6 bases from V and 3 bases from J, with 5 bases between.